The 29 T cell receptor beta chains in this list originate from one sample, sequenced in a study of blood T cell repertoires in COVID-19. Assay: immunoSEQ multiplex PCR; the TCRdb copy retains only in-frame clones and omits some. The sample has about 180,000 clones; more than 70% are singletons. The specimen sequenced was PBMCs or T cells enriched from blood (not recorded which). These receptors all stem from a man aged 40-55 years who had recovered from COVID-19.

The rearrangement links TRBV5-1 to TRBJ1-1; tentatively, D is TRBD1 (5 bases). There are 14 residues in the CDR3. The V gene's germline CDR1 is SGHRS and CDR2 YFSETQ. Trimming removed 4 bases from V and 10 bases from J, with 20 bases in between. The CDR3 DNA sequence: TGCGCCAGCAGCCCCCGCCCGGACACCCGTGTAGCTTTCTTT. It encodes CASSPRPDTRVAFF.

This clone was seen a handful of times. The CDR3 sequence is CASSRIAGDYEQYF. The CDR3 DNA follows: TGTGCCAGCAGCCGGATAGCGGGCGACTACGAGCAGTACTTC. The genes are TRBV7-2 and TRBJ2-7, with 7 bases lining up with TRBD2. The trim removed 5 bases at V and 3 bases at J, leaving 7 bases unmatched. CDR1 is SGHTA and CDR2 is FQGNSA in the germline V gene. The CDR3 contains 14 residues. Supplemented by reference TRBV7-2 and TRBJ2-7, the full variable domain reads GAGVSQSPSNKVTEKGKDVELRCDPISGHTALYWYRQSLGQGLEFLIYFQGNSAPDKSGLPSDRFSAERTGGSVSTLTIQRTQQEDSAVYLCASSRIAGDYEQYFGPGTRLTVT.

This chain joins TRBV5-1 and TRBJ2-2; D may be TRBD1 (7 bases). The germline V and J ends were trimmed by 2 bases and 8 bases, with 16 bases remaining between them. Looked up from germline, CDR1 is SGHRS and CDR2 is YFSETQ. The CDR3 spans 15 residues. The CDR3 loop is CASSFGGGSRGELFF. The CDR3 DNA is TGCGCCAGCAGCTTTGGAGGGGGCTCCAGGGGGGAGCTGTTTTTT.

J is TRBJ1-2 and V is TRBV27; a weak D match, TRBD1 (5 bases). Germline V gene sequence: CDR1 MNHEY, CDR2 SMNVEV (reference sequence). The CDR3 runs to 13 residues. V lost 6 bases to trimming and J lost 4 bases, with 12 bases between them. The DNA of the CDR3 is TGTGCCAGCAGCCGACGACAGACCTATGGCTACACCTTC. Translating it yields CASSRRQTYGYTF.

The chain carries TRBV2 and TRBJ2-1; D is possibly TRBD2 (6 bases). CDR1 is SNHLY and CDR2 is FYNNEI in the germline V gene. The CDR3 is made up of 14 amino acids. V was cut by 3 bases and J by 6 bases, with 12 bases left in between. The CDR3 DNA sequence: TGTGCCAGCAGTGACAGACTAGTCTTCAATGAGCAGTTCTTC. This encodes CASSDRLVFNEQFF.

This chain connects TRBV30 to TRBJ1-5; a possible D gene is TRBD1 (6 bases). The germline V and J ends were trimmed by 2 bases and 10 bases, with 18 bases remaining between them. Germline CDR1 GTSNPN, CDR2 SVGIG (reference sequence). The CDR3 spans 14 residues. CDR3 loop: CAWSTGTGNGPQHF. CDR3 coding DNA: TGTGCCTGGAGTACAGGGACGGGCAATGGACCCCAGCATTTT.

The chain is built from TRBV5-4 and TRBJ1-2; 7 bases are shared with TRBD1. V dropped 0 bases and J dropped 7; count of bases not matched to a gene: 12. The CDR3 has 16 amino acids. Germline CDR1 and CDR2: SGHNT and YYREEE (reference sequence). CDR3 DNA sequence: TGTGCCAGCAGCTTGGCTTTGGGACAGTGGTCGGGTGGCTACACCTTC. Encoded protein: CASSLALGQWSGGYTF.

V and J are TRBV5-1 and TRBJ2-5; perhaps TRBD1 as D (6 bases). The CDR3 covers 15 residues. The germline CDR1 and CDR2 sequences are SGHRS and YFSETQ. Trimming took 0 bases from V and 1 from J, leaving 10 bases between them. The CDR3 DNA follows: TGCGCCAGCAGCTTGGGGGCCAGGGGCCAAGAGACCCAGTACTTC. This gives the protein CASSLGARGQETQYF.

The chain has TRBV29-1 and TRBJ2-3; 10 bases line up with TRBD1. There are 15 residues in the CDR3. The junction had 14 bases not matched to a gene; V was cut back by 8 bases and J by 6 bases. Germline V gene sequence: CDR1 SQVTM, CDR2 ANQGSEA. This CDR3 reads CSITAGTGVPDTQYF. CDR3 in DNA: TGCAGCATAACCGCAGGGACAGGGGTGCCGGATACGCAGTATTTT.

The chain joins TRBV27 to TRBJ2-5, with 7 bases that match TRBD1. Germline V gene lookup returns CDR1 MNHEY and CDR2 SMNVEV (reference sequence). J was trimmed by 2 bases and V by 4 bases; bases with no gene match: 1. This CDR3 region has 13 residues. The CDR3 here is CASSWTGQETQYF. The CDR3 nucleotides are TGTGCCAGCAGTTGGACAGGTCAAGAGACCCAGTACTTC.

This chain connects TRBV4-1 to TRBJ2-1; D uncertain. With 1 base removed from V and 8 bases from J, the gap between germline ends came to 6 bases. The CDR3 totals 12 residues. Germline V CDR1 and CDR2: MGHRA, YSYEKL. This CDR3 is CASSQVFYEQFF. CDR3 sequence (DNA): TGCGCCAGCAGCCAAGTTTTCTATGAGCAGTTCTTC.

The gene calls are TRBV5-4 and TRBJ2-2; 9 bases match TRBD1. CDR3 size: 14 residues. J gave up 8 bases and V 4 bases, and 6 bases lay outside the gene matches. Germline loops: CDR1 SGHNT, CDR2 YYREEE (reference sequence). The CDR3 nucleotides read TGTGCCAGCAGCCCGGACAGGGGCATTGGGGAGCTGTTTTTT. This encodes CASSPDRGIGELFF.

The gene calls are TRBV24-1 and TRBJ2-1; 9 positions agree with TRBD1. Trimming removed 11 bases from V and 6 bases from J; junction bases left unmatched: 10. The CDR3 runs to 14 residues. Germline V gives CDR1 KGHDR, CDR2 SFDVKD. CDR3 sequence reads: CAIGTGSPINEQFF. In nucleotides, the CDR3 is TGTGCCATCGGGACAGGGAGCCCAATCAATGAGCAGTTCTTC.

The CDR3 region has the DNA TGTGCCAGCTTGGGGCGGCAGGGGATCAACAATGAGCAGTTCTTC. It codes for CASLGRQGINNEQFF. The chain links TRBV18 to TRBJ2-1; tentative D call: TRBD1 (6 bases). Per the germline V gene, CDR1 is KGHSH and CDR2 is LQKENI. The germline V and J ends were trimmed by 7 bases and 5 bases, with 18 bases remaining between them. The CDR3 is made up of 15 amino acids.

The rearrangement joins TRBV28 to TRBJ2-7; 8 nucleotides line up with TRBD2. This CDR3 region has 15 residues. V shed 7 bases, J shed 5 bases, and the junction held 13 bases outside the gene matches. CDR1 and CDR2 (germline): MDHEN, SYDVKM. CDR3 sequence reads: CASTGGKLRGHEQYF. CDR3 sequence (DNA): TGTGCCAGCACGGGAGGGAAGCTCCGCGGCCACGAGCAGTACTTC.

This clone was counted a few times. The chain carries TRBV19 and TRBJ1-1; TRBD1 matches 8 bases. Losses at the gene ends were 6 bases for V and 4 bases for J; bases not matched to a gene: 7. Germline CDR1 LNHDA, CDR2 SQIVND (reference sequence). The CDR3 runs 14 residues. DNA for the CDR3: TGTGCCAGTAGCAAAAGACAGGGGAGCACTGAAGCTTTCTTT. Protein product: CASSKRQGSTEAFF.

The rearrangement joins TRBV5-6 to TRBJ1-1, with D possibly TRBD1 on 6 matching bases. V shed 0 bases and J shed 1 base, with 16 bases lying between them. This CDR3 spans 17 amino acids. Germline V gene data show CDR1 as SGHDT and CDR2 as YYEEEE. The CDR3 is CASSLDFRGGRNTEAFF. The CDR3 coding sequence is TGTGCCAGCAGCTTGGATTTCAGGGGCGGACGGAACACTGAAGCTTTCTTT.

The J gene is TRBJ2-4, the V gene TRBV28, with TRBD2 as a possible D gene (5 bases). V lost 5 bases and J lost 0, with 17 bases in between. CDR1 and CDR2 (germline): MDHEN, SYDVKM. There are 17 residues in the CDR3. CDR3 sequence reads: CASSAPGSGVAKNIQYF. The CDR3 nucleotides are TGTGCCAGCAGTGCCCCAGGAAGCGGCGTAGCCAAAAACATTCAGTACTTC.

V usage is TRBV11-2 and J usage is TRBJ2-2; TRBD1 matches at 7 bases. Trimming cost V 4 bases and J 7 bases; bases outside gene matches: 9. The germline CDR1 and CDR2 sequences are SGHAT and FQNNGV. The CDR3 sequence is 15 residues long. The CDR3 region is CASSSLDRVGGELFF. In DNA, the CDR3 is TGTGCCAGCAGCTCCCTAGACAGGGTTGGCGGGGAGCTGTTTTTT.

This chain uses TRBV7-6 with TRBJ1-1, with D possibly being TRBD1 (6 bases). The CDR3 sequence is 11 residues long. The V end lost 5 bases, the J end lost 9 bases, and 10 bases lay between the germline ends. Germline-derived CDR1 and CDR2 are SGHVS and FNYEAQ. CDR3 DNA: TGTGCCAGCAGCCTACAGGGCCAAGCTTTCTTT. This gives the protein CASSLQGQAFF.

This chain uses TRBV6-2 or TRBV6-3 with TRBJ1-5, with no clear D. The CDR3 is 17 residues long. Trimming pared 2 bases from V and 0 bases from J, leaving 14 bases between. Germline loops: CDR1 MNHEY, CDR2 SVGEGT. Written as DNA, the CDR3 is TGTGCCAGCAGTTACCCCGGGAGTACCCATAGCAATCAGCCCCAGCATTTT. Its translation: CASSYPGSTHSNQPQHF.

A single count supports this clone. V usage is TRBV19 and J usage is TRBJ1-2; TRBD1 is a possible D gene (6 bases). Germline-derived CDR1 and CDR2 are LNHDA and SQIVND (reference sequence). Between the trimmed V and J ends, which lost 2 bases and 8 bases, there was a span of 9 bases. The CDR3 totals 12 residues. CDR3 nucleotides: TGTGCCAGTAGTATACGGACAGAAGGCTACACCTTC. This translates into CASSIRTEGYTF.

V and J are TRBV7-3 and TRBJ1-5, with TRBD1 matching over 9 bases. The CDR3 contains 16 residues. Germline assignment: CDR1 SGHTA and CDR2 FQGTGA. Trimming took 0 bases from V and 5 from J; bases not matched to a gene: 5. CDR3 amino acids: CASSLTGQGGDQPQHF. The CDR3 DNA is TGTGCCAGCAGCTTAACGGGACAGGGTGGTGATCAGCCCCAGCATTTT. Full variable domain (outside the CDR3, taken from reference TRBV7-3 and TRBJ1-5): GAGVSQTPSNKVTEKGKYVELRCDPISGHTALYWYRQSLGQGPEFLIYFQGTGAADDSGLPNDRFFAVRPEGSVSTLKIQRTERGDSAVYLCASSLTGQGGDQPQHFGDGTRLSIL.

The chain is built from TRBV6-5 and TRBJ1-2, with D possibly matching TRBD1 (5 bases). The V gene lost 6 bases and the J gene lost 2 bases, with 10 bases spanning the gap. The germline CDR1 and CDR2 sequences are MNHEY and SVGAGI. The CDR3 runs 13 residues. The CDR3 bases are TGTGCCAGCAGAGGGGCAGCAAACTATGGCTACACCTTC. It translates to CASRGAANYGYTF.

This chain joins TRBV10-3 and TRBJ1-3; 8 bases are a match to TRBD1. The CDR3 is made up of 15 amino acids. V lost 3 bases to trimming and J lost 2 bases; unmatched junction nucleotides: 3. Germline lookup yields CDR1 ENHRY and CDR2 SYGVKD. The CDR3 nucleotides read TGTGCCATCAGTGATATACAGGGGGCTGGAAACACCATATATTTT. Its protein product is CAISDIQGAGNTIYF.

This sequence joins TRBV6-1 and TRBJ1-5; TRBD1 matches 7 bases. This CDR3 contains 15 residues. With V trimmed by 0 bases and J by 7 bases, 6 bases remained unmatched. Germline V gene data show CDR1 as MNHNS and CDR2 as SASEGT. As DNA, the CDR3 is TGTGCCAGCAGTGAAGCGACCACAGGGGTACAGCCCCAGCATTTT. It is translated as CASSEATTGVQPQHF.

This clone was seen more than once but under ten times. This chain connects TRBV27 to TRBJ1-5, with TRBD1 matching 7 bases. The ends lost 3 bases at V and 2 bases at J; junction bases unmatched: 1. CDR3 length equals 14 residues. The V gene's germline CDR1 is MNHEY and CDR2 SMNVEV (reference sequence). As DNA, the CDR3 is TGTGCCAGCAGTTTTGGGACAGGCAATCAGCCCCAGCATTTT. This translates into CASSFGTGNQPQHF.

The chain is built from TRBV28 and TRBJ1-1; possibly TRBD1 for D (5 bases). V dropped 2 bases and J dropped 6 bases, with 19 bases sitting between them. The length of the CDR3 is 16 residues. Germline assignment: CDR1 MDHEN and CDR2 SYDVKM. In nucleotides, the CDR3 is TGTGCCAGCAGTTTAAGGGCCGGGGCGAGGGAGGCTGAAGCTTTCTTT. As protein: CASSLRAGAREAEAFF. Based on the CDR3 plus reference TRBV28 and TRBJ1-1, the full variable domain is DVKVTQSSRYLVKRTGEKVFLECVQDMDHENMFWYRQDPGLGLRLIYFSYDVKMKEKGDIPEGYSVSREKKERFSLILESASTNQTSMYLCASSLRAGAREAEAFFGQGTRLTVV.

This clone was seen just once. V gene TRBV21-1 combines with J gene TRBJ2-2; the table's D call of TRBD2 was not tested on the DNA. TRBV21-1 is noted as a pseudogene. This CDR3 is 18 amino acids long. CDR3 bases: TGTGCCAGCGCTCCAAATAAAGCGGGGGGGCCAAGCACCGGGGAGCTGTTTTTT. This sequence encodes CASAPNKAGGPSTGELFF.